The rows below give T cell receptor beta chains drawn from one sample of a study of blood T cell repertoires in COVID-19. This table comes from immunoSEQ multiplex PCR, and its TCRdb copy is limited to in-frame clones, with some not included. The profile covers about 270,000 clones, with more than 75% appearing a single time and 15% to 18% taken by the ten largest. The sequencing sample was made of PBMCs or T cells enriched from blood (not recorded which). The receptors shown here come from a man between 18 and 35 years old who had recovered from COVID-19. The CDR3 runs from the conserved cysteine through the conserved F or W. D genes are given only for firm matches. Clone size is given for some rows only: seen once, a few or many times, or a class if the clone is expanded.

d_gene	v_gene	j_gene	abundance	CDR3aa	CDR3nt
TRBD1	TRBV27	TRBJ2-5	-	CASGTGTVRKTQYF	TGTGCCAGCGGGACCGGGACAGTTAGGAAGACCCAGTACTTC
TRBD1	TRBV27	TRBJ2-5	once	CASSFSGQAINQETQYF	TGTGCCAGCAGTTTTTCCGGACAGGCGATAAACCAAGAGACCCAGTACTTC
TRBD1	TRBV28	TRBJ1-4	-	CASSLPGTATNEKLFF	TGTGCCAGCAGTTTACCCGGGACAGCAACTAATGAAAAACTGTTTTTT
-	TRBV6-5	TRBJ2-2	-	CASSYWAGKVTGELFF	TGTGCCAGCAGTTACTGGGCAGGGAAAGTGACCGGGGAGCTGTTTTTT
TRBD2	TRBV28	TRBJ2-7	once	CASSPLAESSYEQYF	TGTGCCAGCAGTCCCCTAGCGGAAAGCTCCTACGAGCAGTACTTC
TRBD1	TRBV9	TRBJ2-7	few	CASSMGQGGSYEQYF	TGTGCCAGCAGCATGGGACAGGGGGGCTCCTACGAGCAGTACTTC
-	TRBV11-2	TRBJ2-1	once	CASSLVGDEQFF	TGTGCCAGCAGCTTAGTCGGGGATGAGCAGTTCTTC
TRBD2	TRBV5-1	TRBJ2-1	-	CASSLAAGTSGRYNEQFF	TGCGCCAGCAGCTTGGCAGCGGGGACTAGCGGGAGGTACAATGAGCAGTTCTTC
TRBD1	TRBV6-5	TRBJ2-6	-	CATRGQASGANVLTF	TGTGCCACGCGGGGACAGGCGTCTGGGGCCAACGTCCTGACTTTC
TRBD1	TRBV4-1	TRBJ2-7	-	CASSQSDRGQYEQYF	TGCGCCAGCAGCCAATCGGACAGGGGGCAATACGAGCAGTACTTC
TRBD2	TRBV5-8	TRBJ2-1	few	CASSLGEGRYNEQFF	TGTGCCAGCAGCTTGGGGGAGGGCCGCTACAATGAGCAGTTCTTC
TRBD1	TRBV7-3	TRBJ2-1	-	CASSLIGGVGNEQFF	TGTGCCAGCAGCTTAATAGGGGGCGTTGGGAATGAGCAGTTCTTC
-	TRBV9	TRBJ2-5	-	CASSGPWGTALETQYF	TGTGCCAGCAGCGGCCCTTGGGGGACTGCGTTAGAGACCCAGTACTTC
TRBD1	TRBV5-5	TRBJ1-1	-	CASSLDYRGWNTEAFF	TGTGCCAGCAGCCTCGATTACAGGGGTTGGAACACTGAAGCTTTCTTT
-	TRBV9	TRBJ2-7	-	CASSVGRGSDYEQYF	TGTGCCAGCAGCGTCGGGCGGGGCAGCGACTACGAGCAGTACTTC
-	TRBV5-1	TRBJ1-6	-	CASSFARSSYNSPLHF	TGCGCCAGCAGCTTTGCACGGAGCTCCTATAATTCACCCCTCCACTTT
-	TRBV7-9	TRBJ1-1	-	CASSFDRHPGGTEAFF	TGTGCCAGCAGCTTTGATAGACACCCGGGGGGCACTGAAGCTTTCTTT
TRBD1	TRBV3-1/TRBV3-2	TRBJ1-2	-	CASSQELLSGGSGYTF	TGTGCCAGCAGCCAAGAGCTACTGTCAGGGGGCTCTGGCTACACCTTC
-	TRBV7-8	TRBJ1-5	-	CASSLGHHSNQPQHF	TGTGCCAGCAGCTTAGGACATCATAGCAATCAGCCCCAGCATTTT
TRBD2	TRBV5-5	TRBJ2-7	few	CASSLDPGGTYEQYF	TGTGCCAGCAGCTTAGATCCGGGGGGTACCTACGAGCAGTACTTC
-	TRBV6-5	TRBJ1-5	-	CASRGGVYNQPQHF	TGTGCCAGCAGGGGAGGGGTCTACAATCAGCCCCAGCATTTT
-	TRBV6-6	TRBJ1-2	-	CASSSRQTNYGYTF	TGTGCCAGCAGTTCCAGACAGACTAACTATGGCTACACCTTC
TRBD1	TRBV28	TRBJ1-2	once	CASSFRTGVYGYTF	TGTGCCAGCAGTTTCAGGACAGGGGTCTATGGCTACACCTTC
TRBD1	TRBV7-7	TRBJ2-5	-	CASSKGTVLYQETQYF	TGTGCTAGCAGCAAAGGGACAGTCCTCTACCAAGAGACCCAGTACTTC
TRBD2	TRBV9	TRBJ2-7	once	CASSPRTSETYEQYF	TGTGCCAGCAGCCCCCGGACTAGCGAGACCTACGAGCAGTACTTC
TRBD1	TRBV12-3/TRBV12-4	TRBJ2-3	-	CASSPGTGAQYF	TGTGCCAGCAGTCCCGGGACAGGGGCCCAGTATTTT
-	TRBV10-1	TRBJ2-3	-	CASSGGTGSVGRPSTDTQYF	TGCGCCAGCAGTGGCGGCACTGGGAGCGTGGGGAGGCCTAGCACAGATACGCAGTATTTT
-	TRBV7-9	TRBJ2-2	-	CASSLRANTGELFF	TGTGCCAGCAGCTTACGCGCGAACACCGGGGAGCTGTTTTTT
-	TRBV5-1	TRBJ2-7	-	CASSLVPGVYEQYF	TGCGCCAGCAGCTTGGTGCCCGGGGTCTACGAGCAGTACTTC
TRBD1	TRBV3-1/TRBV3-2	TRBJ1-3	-	CASSNRGAMGNTIYF	TGTGCCAGCAGCAACAGGGGGGCGATGGGAAACACCATATATTTT
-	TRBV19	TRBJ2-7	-	CASSIPGSSYEQYF	TGTGCCTCCTCGATCCCGGGTAGCTCCTACGAGCAGTACTTC
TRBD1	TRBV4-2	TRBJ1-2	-	CASSQDFPPGTGGNYGYTF	TGTGCCAGCAGCCAAGATTTCCCCCCCGGGACAGGGGGCAACTATGGCTACACCTTC
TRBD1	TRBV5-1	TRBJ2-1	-	CASSRGQVMDNEQFF	TGCGCCAGCAGCCGGGGACAGGTTATGGACAATGAGCAGTTCTTC
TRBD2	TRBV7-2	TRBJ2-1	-	CASSSPVGTSGWNEQFF	TGTGCCAGCAGCTCCCCCGTGGGGACTAGCGGATGGAATGAGCAGTTCTTC
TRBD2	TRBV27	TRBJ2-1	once	CASTDGTSGNEQFF	TGTGCCAGCACCGACGGGACTAGTGGGAATGAGCAGTTCTTC
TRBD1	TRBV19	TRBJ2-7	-	CASSTGTAAYEQYF	TGTGCCAGTAGTACCGGGACAGCAGCCTACGAGCAGTACTTC
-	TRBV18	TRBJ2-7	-	CASSPHGGSYEQYF	TGTGCCAGCTCACCACACGGAGGCTCCTACGAGCAGTACTTC
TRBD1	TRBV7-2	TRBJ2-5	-	CASSLGVGTEETQYF	TGTGCCAGCAGCTTAGGGGTCGGGACAGAAGAGACCCAGTACTTC
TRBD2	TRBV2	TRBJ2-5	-	CASSVPSGAGTQYF	TGTGCCAGCAGTGTACCTAGCGGGGCTGGGACCCAGTACTTC
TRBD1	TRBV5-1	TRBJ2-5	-	CASSWGRTGVQETQYF	TGCGCCAGCAGCTGGGGTAGGACAGGGGTCCAAGAGACCCAGTACTTC
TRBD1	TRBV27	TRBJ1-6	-	CASSPGTGRSPLHF	TGTGCCAGCAGCCCCGGGACAGGGCGGTCACCCCTCCACTTT
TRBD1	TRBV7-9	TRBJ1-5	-	CASSSPGQGGNQPQHF	TGTGCCAGCAGCTCACCGGGACAGGGGGGGAATCAGCCCCAGCATTTT
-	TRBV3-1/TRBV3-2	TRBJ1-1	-	CASSQLSGTEAFF	TGTGCCAGCAGCCAACTTTCGGGCACTGAAGCTTTCTTT
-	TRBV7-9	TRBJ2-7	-	CASSLAAGAYEQYF	TGTGCCAGCAGCTTAGCGGCAGGGGCCTACGAGCAGTACTTC
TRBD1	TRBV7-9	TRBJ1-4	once	CASSLGTGSEKLFF	TGTGCCAGCAGCCTAGGGACAGGGAGTGAAAAACTGTTTTTT
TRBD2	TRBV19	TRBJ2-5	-	CASSRPTSGVKETQYF	TGTGCCAGTAGTAGACCGACTAGCGGGGTAAAAGAGACCCAGTACTTC
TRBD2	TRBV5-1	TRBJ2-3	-	CASSDIAGAGDTQYF	TGCGCCAGCAGCGATATAGCGGGAGCGGGAGATACGCAGTATTTT
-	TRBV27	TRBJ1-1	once	CASKFRHRDQHMNTEAFF	TGTGCCAGCAAATTCAGACACAGGGACCAGCATATGAACACTGAAGCTTTCTTT
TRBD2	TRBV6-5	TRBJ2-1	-	CASGREPGSYNEQFF	TGTGCCAGCGGGAGGGAGCCGGGCTCCTACAATGAGCAGTTCTTC
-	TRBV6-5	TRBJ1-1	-	CASSYEGDTEAFF	TGTGCCAGCAGTTACGAAGGGGACACTGAAGCTTTCTTT
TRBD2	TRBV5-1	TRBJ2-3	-	CASRTSGGAGDTQYF	TGCGCCAGCCGGACTAGCGGGGGGGCCGGTGATACGCAGTATTTT
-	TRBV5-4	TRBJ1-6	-	CASSPERGSSPLHF	TGTGCCAGCAGCCCCGAACGAGGAAGTTCACCCCTCCACTTT
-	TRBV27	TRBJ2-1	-	CASSLFPGGRLYEQFF	TGTGCCAGCAGTTTATTTCCTGGGGGCCGTTTGTATGAGCAGTTCTTC